This TCR beta chain derives from a study of blood T cell repertoires in COVID-19. To note about this clone: At the DNA level, this CDR3 is encoded by other sequences in the same sample as well.

The table came from immunoSEQ multiplex PCR; TCRdb's copy has only in-frame clones and leaves some out. The table lists 250,000 or so clones, about nine tenths of them singletons. The sample taken for sequencing was peripheral blood. The receptor's source is a man aged 25 to 45 with COVID-19, enrolled during active disease.

CDR3 sequence reads: CASSLSGGSYNEQFF. CDR3 in DNA: TGTGCCAGCAGTTTATCAGGGGGCTCCTACAATGAGCAGTTCTTC. J is TRBJ2-1 and V is TRBV27, with D maybe TRBD1 (6 bases). Germline CDR1 MNHEY, CDR2 SMNVEV (reference sequence). V gave up 0 bases and J gave up 0 bases, with 6 bases separating them. CDR3 length: 15 amino acids.